This T cell receptor (beta chain) was sequenced during a study of CD8+ T cells in alopecia areata. Study results and limitations: Possibly because of HLA-related factors, TCR sharing was less clear across patients than in mice. Researchers report lesional scalp, most notably alopecia totalis/universalis, outstripped normal scalp in clonality. Scalp sample sequencing also detects resident alphabeta T cells of normal skin.

RNA extraction and reverse transcription yielded cDNA as sequencing template. The method was immunoSEQ multiplex PCR; TCRdb's version includes in-frame clones alone and lacks a portion of them. This table holds 65,000 to 100,000 clones, 45% to 60% found once. This CDR3 comprises 15 residues. Trimming removed 4 bases from V and 0 bases from J, with 10 bases in between. Germline CDR1 is MGHRA and CDR2 is YSYEKL. Note on this clone: Its antigen is currently unknown.

This TCR came from a human donor with alopecia areata. The chain joins TRBV4-1 to TRBJ1-5, with D unclear. The specimen sequenced was NKG2D-high CD8+ T cells sorted from blood. This chain's CDR3 is CASSPEPYSNQPQHF. The DNA for the CDR3 is TGCGCCAGCAGCCCAGAACCTTATAGCAATCAGCCCCAGCATTTT.